This record looks at one T cell receptor beta chain sequence and its context. The assay was immunoSEQ multiplex PCR, and TCRdb's table has in-frame clones only and misses some. The repertoire includes around 340,000 clones, 85% to 95% of them detected once, and 0.015% to 0.025% sits in the top ten. This sample was taken from a study of shared T cell receptors in the human thymus. Germline-derived CDR1 and CDR2 are LNHDA and SQIVND (reference sequence). V shed 6 bases and J shed 4 bases, with 9 bases lying between them. There are 13 residues in the CDR3. The receptor was derived from a human donor. Sequencing was performed on thymocytes. This chain connects TRBV19 to TRBJ2-2; D is ambiguous. Written as DNA, the CDR3 is TGTGCCAGTAGCCTTACCCCCACCGGGGAGCTGTTTTTT. It is translated as CASSLTPTGELFF.